The 4 T cell receptor beta chains below all came from one sample that was sequenced in a study of OX40 agonist ivuxolimab in advanced cancers. Libraries were prepared by immunoSEQ multiplex PCR; TCRdb keeps only in-frame clonotypes and omits some of them. The sample carries roughly 62,000 clones, 84% recorded once. The input for sequencing was CD4+ or CD8+ T cells sorted from blood, taken in a trial of the OX40 agonist ivuxolimab. The receptors stem from an adult with an advanced solid tumor such as melanoma, head and neck, liver or kidney cancer.

V gene TRBV6-1 combines with J gene TRBJ1-5; unclear D gene. V was shortened by 2 bases and J by 3 bases, with 8 bases between the two germline ends. Germline V lookup: CDR1 MNHNS, CDR2 SASEGT. This CDR3 spans 14 amino acids. CDR3 loop: CASSEYRSNQPQHF. For the CDR3, the DNA is TGTGCCAGCAGTGAATACAGATCCAATCAGCCCCAGCATTTT.

This clone showed up just a few times. The chain combines TRBV5-4 with TRBJ2-7; 7 bases are a match to TRBD2. The germline V gene has CDR1 SGHNT and CDR2 YYREEE (reference sequence). The CDR3 sequence is 13 residues long. The V segment lost 3 bases and the J segment 9 bases; nucleotides outside the gene matches: 9. The CDR3 loop reads CASSSGGGVAQYF. Written as DNA, the CDR3 is TGTGCCAGCAGCTCGGGAGGAGGCGTTGCGCAGTACTTC.

The chain links TRBV11-2 to TRBJ2-7; D is possibly TRBD1 or TRBD2 (5 bases each). CDR1 SGHAT and CDR2 FQNNGV come from the germline V gene. The CDR3 loop spans 15 amino acids. V was cut by 1 base and J by 0 bases, with 10 bases left in between. The CDR3 DNA reads as TGTGCCAGCAGCTTAGGGGCAGGGAGCTCCTACGAGCAGTACTTC. It codes for CASSLGAGSSYEQYF.

The chain is built from TRBV9 and TRBJ2-3; 13 nucleotides match TRBD2. Germline CDR1 SGDLS, CDR2 YYNGEE. CDR3 length equals 15 residues. The V and J ends lost 3 bases and 4 bases, in that order; junction bases with no gene match: 2. In DNA, the CDR3 is TGTGCCAGCAGCGCCGGGACTAGCGGGGCAGATACGCAGTATTTT. Protein: CASSAGTSGADTQYF.